Included here is one T cell receptor (beta chain) sequence, with context. Its cognate antigen is unknown. The study ran its PCR with 60 Vbeta and 13 Jbeta primers. The repertoire was sequenced with immunoSEQ multiplex PCR; TCRdb's copy has only in-frame clones and lacks some. This repertoire shows approximately 100,000 clones, roughly 79% found once; its top ten account for under 2%. This specimen belongs to a study of cytomegalovirus exposure and HLA in healthy donors. General study findings and limits: In all likelihood, a cluster of highly shared sequence variants was a sequencing artifact.

The CDR3 runs to 15 residues. Germline V gene data show CDR1 as SGHTA and CDR2 as FQGTGA. Losses at the gene ends were 7 bases for V and 6 bases for J; bases not matched to a gene: 12. The clonotype comes from a woman aged 40 to 49 in good health and CMV-seronegative. The source material was PBMCs. The chain is built from TRBV7-3 and TRBJ2-3, with TRBD2 matching 8 bases. CDR3 protein: CASTVTGGPGDTQYF. CDR3 DNA: TGTGCCAGCACGGTGACGGGGGGGCCTGGGGATACGCAGTATTTT.